These 25 T cell receptor beta chains were all obtained from the same sample, sequenced in a study of T cell changes during pregnancy in multiple sclerosis. Libraries were prepared by immunoSEQ multiplex PCR; TCRdb keeps only in-frame clonotypes and omits some of them. The sample holds roughly 22,000 clones, around 89% seen once. This specimen consisted of CD4+ T cells from peripheral blood mononuclear cells, obtained in the first trimester of pregnancy. These receptors all stem from a female donor in good health, enrolled as a control in a pregnancy study.

This chain connects TRBV7-9 to TRBJ2-1, with 8 bases that match TRBD2. Trimming at V came to 3 bases and at J to 0 bases, leaving 13 bases not matched to a gene. CDR3 length equals 19 residues. The germline V gene has CDR1 SEHNR and CDR2 FQNEAQ (reference sequence). CDR3 bases: TGTGCCAGCAGCTTTTCTTTGGGCGGGGGGTCTTTCTCCTACAATGAGCAGTTCTTC. Translation gives CASSFSLGGGSFSYNEQFF.

The V call is TRBV28, the J call TRBJ1-2; tentatively, D is TRBD1 (6 bases). The CDR3 is 15 residues long. Trimming pared 5 bases from V and 2 bases from J, leaving 15 bases between. Germline values: CDR1 MDHEN, CDR2 SYDVKM. CDR3 coding DNA: TGTGCCAGCAGTAACACGGACAGTTTGAACTATGGCTACACCTTC. It is translated as CASSNTDSLNYGYTF.

This chain links TRBV7-2 with TRBJ2-5, with TRBD2 identical over 7 bases. Germline CDR1 is SGHTA and CDR2 is FQGNSA. The CDR3 runs to 17 residues. V was clipped by 2 bases and J by 7 bases; unmatched bases: 16. The CDR3 nucleotides are TGTGCCAGCAGCTTAAGTCCCTCAAGTGAGCGGGGCCCGACCCAGTACTTC. It yields the protein CASSLSPSSERGPTQYF.

V gene TRBV18 combines with J gene TRBJ2-1, with TRBD2 matching over 9 bases. The V and J ends lost 0 bases and 9 bases, in that order; junction bases with no gene match: 9. This CDR3 contains 16 residues. Germline CDR1 KGHSH, CDR2 LQKENI. The CDR3 bases are TGTGCCAGCTCACCACCGTACAGCGGGGGGTTGGGTGAGCAGTTCTTC. Translation gives CASSPPYSGGLGEQFF.

The chain has TRBV2 and TRBJ2-3, with 11 bases that match TRBD2. The germline V gene encodes CDR1 SNHLY and CDR2 FYNNEI. V shed 6 bases, J shed 4 bases, and the junction held 6 bases outside the gene matches. The CDR3 spans 15 residues. The CDR3 region is CASSATSGAADTQYF. The CDR3 coding sequence is TGTGCCAGCAGCGCGACTAGCGGGGCGGCAGATACGCAGTATTTT.

In nucleotides, the CDR3 is TGTGCCAGCAACCCAAGAAGGGGGAGCTCCTACAATGAGCAGTTCTTC. This codes for CASNPRRGSSYNEQFF. This rearrangement joins TRBV28 to TRBJ2-1, with TRBD1 as a possible D gene (6 bases). V was trimmed by 7 bases and J by 0 bases, leaving 16 bases between them. The CDR3 consists of 16 residues. Germline V gene lookup returns CDR1 MDHEN and CDR2 SYDVKM.

This rearrangement joins TRBV11-2 to TRBJ2-7; D call uncertain. Germline CDR1 SGHAT, CDR2 FQNNGV. The CDR3 has 11 residues. The V end lost 4 bases, the J end lost 4 bases, and 5 bases lay between the germline ends. Written as DNA, the CDR3 is TGTGCCAGCAGCTCTAATTACGAGCAGTACTTC. As protein: CASSSNYEQYF.

This chain joins TRBV5-1 and TRBJ2-2; the match to TRBD2 covers 16 bases. Trimming at V came to 4 bases and at J to 6 bases, leaving 9 bases not matched to a gene. Germline V gene data show CDR1 as SGHRS and CDR2 as YFSETQ. The CDR3 loop spans 18 amino acids. This chain's CDR3 is CASSPGLAGGPGAGELFF. The CDR3 DNA is TGCGCCAGCAGCCCGGGACTAGCGGGAGGGCCGGGAGCCGGGGAGCTGTTTTTT.

V is TRBV2 and J is TRBJ1-5; 8 bases agree with TRBD1. The CDR3 consists of 14 residues. CDR1 is SNHLY, CDR2 FYNNEI, per germline. V gave up 4 bases and J gave up 4 bases; unmatched junction bases: 3. The DNA of the CDR3 is TGTGCCAGCAGTGTTCGGACAGGGAATCAGCCCCAGCATTTT. Its translation is CASSVRTGNQPQHF.

The rearrangement uses TRBV7-2 and TRBJ1-2; D ambiguous. Germline CDR1 is SGHTA and CDR2 is FQGNSA. The CDR3 runs 14 residues. Trimming took off 5 bases at V and 3 bases at J, with 13 bases between the two ends. Here the CDR3 reads CASSPGGTYYGYTF. The DNA for the CDR3 is TGTGCCAGCAGCCCAGGAGGCACTTACTATGGCTACACCTTC.

This chain connects TRBV6-1 to TRBJ1-6; perhaps TRBD1 as D (5 bases). V was cut by 3 bases and J by 9 bases, with 18 bases left in between. The CDR3 has 16 residues. Germline CDR1 and CDR2: MNHNS and SASEGT. The chain's CDR3 is CASSERGLRQGSPLHF. CDR3 DNA sequence: TGTGCCAGCAGTGAGAGGGGACTACGACAAGGTTCACCCCTCCACTTT.

The rearrangement joins TRBV29-1 to TRBJ2-3; TRBD1 matches 8 bases. Per the germline V gene, CDR1 is SQVTM and CDR2 is ANQGSEA. The CDR3 runs to 16 residues. Trimming removed 4 bases from V and 4 bases from J; junction bases left unmatched: 13. The chain's CDR3 is CSVGRTGWRQADTQYF. CDR3 sequence (DNA): TGCAGCGTTGGAAGGACAGGGTGGAGGCAGGCAGATACGCAGTATTTT.

V is TRBV19 and J is TRBJ2-5, with D possibly TRBD2 on 5 matching bases. CDR1 LNHDA and CDR2 SQIVND come from the germline V gene (reference sequence). This CDR3 has 14 residues. The ends were cut back, 6 bases at V and 2 bases at J, with 13 bases in the middle. The CDR3 sequence is CASRTQSGQETQYF. CDR3 nucleotides: TGTGCCAGTAGGACCCAATCGGGACAAGAGACCCAGTACTTC.

The chain is built from TRBV4-1 and TRBJ1-2, with 12 bases that match TRBD1. This CDR3 has 16 amino acids. V shed 4 bases, J shed 6 bases, and the junction held 9 bases outside the gene matches. Germline lookup yields CDR1 MGHRA and CDR2 YSYEKL. This CDR3 reads CASSPSGTGGANGYTF. The CDR3 nucleotides read TGCGCCAGCAGCCCATCCGGGACAGGGGGCGCGAATGGCTACACCTTC.

This clone was detected only once. V gene TRBV19 combines with J gene TRBJ2-1; 10 bases align to TRBD1. This CDR3 region has 16 residues. V trimming: 5 bases; J trimming: 6 bases; junction bases outside the gene matches: 10. Germline CDR1 LNHDA, CDR2 SQIVND (reference sequence). The CDR3 reads CASSRLEGQGSNEQFF. Written as DNA, the CDR3 is TGTGCCAGTAGTCGTCTCGAGGGACAGGGGAGCAATGAGCAGTTCTTC.

Here the CDR3 DNA reads TGTGCCGGAAACCGGGACAGAGACAATGAGCAGTTCTTC. Translation gives CAGNRDRDNEQFF. J is TRBJ2-1 and V is TRBV2, with 7 bases matching TRBD1. Trimming removed 11 bases from V and 5 bases from J; junction bases left unmatched: 9. This CDR3 has 13 amino acids. Germline V gene data show CDR1 as SNHLY and CDR2 as FYNNEI.

The rearrangement links TRBV9 to TRBJ1-2; the D is unclear. Trimming cost V 4 bases and J 1 base, with 11 bases left between them. The CDR3 loop spans 14 amino acids. CDR1 and CDR2 from the germline V gene are SGDLS and YYNGEE. This CDR3 reads CASSRDPGNYGYTF. The CDR3, as DNA: TGTGCCAGCAGCCGCGACCCGGGTAACTATGGCTACACCTTC. The full variable domain, completed using reference TRBV9 and TRBJ1-2, is DSGVTQTPKHLITATGQRVTLRCSPRSGDLSVYWYQQSLDQGLQFLIQYYNGEERAKGNILERFSAQQFPDLHSELNLSSLELGDSALYFCASSRDPGNYGYTFGSGTRLTVV.

The DNA of the CDR3 is TGCGCCAGCGGACCCACTAGCGGGAGTCATTACGAGCAGTACTTC. Translated, it gives CASGPTSGSHYEQYF. The rearrangement joins TRBV5-1 to TRBJ2-7; 11 nucleotides match TRBD2. Germline values: CDR1 SGHRS, CDR2 YFSETQ. The CDR3 is 15 residues long. V shed 7 bases and J 4 bases; nucleotides not matched to a gene: 10.

The J gene is TRBJ1-2, the V gene TRBV29-1, with TRBD1 matching 7 bases. Germline loops: CDR1 SQVTM, CDR2 ANQGSEA. The CDR3 has 13 amino acids. Trimming removed 5 bases from V and 4 bases from J; junction bases left unmatched: 7. This CDR3 is CSVPGTASYGYTF. The DNA of the CDR3 is TGCAGCGTTCCAGGGACAGCTAGCTATGGCTACACCTTC. Using reference TRBV29-1 and TRBJ1-2 for the parts outside the CDR3, the full variable domain is SAVISQKPSRDICQRGTSLTIQCQVDSQVTMMFWYRQQPGQSLTLIATANQGSEATYESGFVIDKFPISRPNLTFSTLTVSNMSPEDSSIYLCSVPGTASYGYTFGSGTRLTVV.

The chain carries TRBV11-1 and TRBJ1-1; TRBD1 agrees at 9 bases. With 5 bases clipped from V and 1 base from J, the junction kept 5 bases outside the gene matches. The CDR3 loop spans 15 amino acids. Germline CDR1 reads SGHAT; CDR2 reads FQDESV (reference sequence). CDR3 DNA sequence: TGTGCCAGCAGCCGAGGGACAGGGACGAACACTGAAGCTTTCTTT. Residues: CASSRGTGTNTEAFF.

V is TRBV11-1 and J is TRBJ2-4; 13 positions match TRBD2. The CDR3 is 16 amino acids. Germline V gives CDR1 SGHAT, CDR2 FQDESV (reference sequence). The V segment lost 4 bases and the J segment 9 bases; nucleotides outside the gene matches: 9. CDR3 amino acids: CASSWGLAGTTAIQYF. The CDR3 bases are TGTGCCAGCAGCTGGGGACTAGCGGGAACGACCGCCATTCAGTACTTC.

V gene TRBV25-1 combines with J gene TRBJ2-3; tentative D call: TRBD1 (6 bases). Per germline, CDR1 MGHDK and CDR2 SYGVNS. This CDR3 spans 15 amino acids. Trimming pared 3 bases from V and 0 bases from J, leaving 10 bases between. CDR3 in amino acids: CASSDPGQSTDTQYF. The CDR3 DNA sequence: TGTGCCAGCAGTGATCCGGGACAAAGCACAGATACGCAGTATTTT.

The genes are TRBV28 and TRBJ2-7; 7 bases agree with TRBD2. V shed 5 bases, J shed 2 bases, and the junction held 9 bases outside the gene matches. Per germline, CDR1 MDHEN and CDR2 SYDVKM. The CDR3 spans 15 residues. The DNA of the CDR3 is TGTGCCAGCAGTCGGGGGACTAACCCACCCTACGAGCAGTACTTC. Its translation: CASSRGTNPPYEQYF.

This clone was picked up a small number of times. V is TRBV5-4 and J is TRBJ2-1; TRBD2 aligns across 8 bases. The CDR3 sequence is 14 residues long. V dropped 0 bases and J dropped 10; count of bases not matched to a gene: 6. Germline V lookup: CDR1 SGHNT, CDR2 YYREEE (reference sequence). Written as DNA, the CDR3 is TGTGCCAGCAGCTTGGCCGGGGGGGGAGCGGAGCAGTTCTTC. Protein sequence: CASSLAGGGAEQFF.

The DNA for the CDR3 is TGTGCCAGCAGTGAACCGACAACAGGGGGAATGCTAGAGACCCAGTACTTC. It translates to CASSEPTTGGMLETQYF. The chain carries TRBV25-1 and TRBJ2-5; 8 positions agree with TRBD1. The CDR3 is 17 residues long. Germline lookup yields CDR1 MGHDK and CDR2 SYGVNS. With V trimmed by 2 bases and J by 4 bases, 12 bases remained unmatched.